This TCR beta chain was observed in a study of shared clonotypes between healthy human individuals. CDR1 MDHEN and CDR2 SYDVKM come from the germline V gene. This CDR3 has 11 amino acids. J gave up 3 bases and V 10 bases, and 2 bases lay outside the gene matches. There are a few counts of this clone. Clones were sequenced by immunoSEQ multiplex PCR, and TCRdb holds only the in-frame ones, with some missing. The data contain fewer than 3 million clones, roughly 92% of them singletons. This receptor was obtained from a man aged 18 to 29 in good health. Some clones in this sample may be carry-over from other donors' samples. The sequencing sample was made of naive CD4+ T cells from PBMCs. Subset: CD45RA+ positively selected. The chain has TRBV28 and TRBJ2-7; the match to TRBD1 covers 8 bases. This chain's CDR3 is CATTGGYEQYF. The CDR3 DNA sequence: TGTGCCACCACAGGGGGCTACGAGCAGTACTTC.